This passage covers 9 T cell receptor beta chains from one sample sequenced in a study of blood T cell repertoires in COVID-19. Generated by immunoSEQ multiplex PCR, the TCRdb table keeps only in-frame clones and is missing some. Here the sample spans 15,000 to 20,000 clones, 85% to 90% being singletons. The material sequenced was peripheral blood. These receptors came from a human donor in a cohort sampled during active COVID-19.

The chain carries TRBV29-1 and TRBJ2-7, with 7 bases fitting TRBD1. Trimming cost V 4 bases and J 2 bases; bases outside gene matches: 2. The germline V gene encodes CDR1 SQVTM and CDR2 ANQGSEA. The CDR3 extends over 12 amino acids. The CDR3 coding sequence is TGCAGCGTTGCGGACAGGACCTACGAGCAGTACTTC. It yields the protein CSVADRTYEQYF.

The V and J genes are TRBV7-3 and TRBJ2-1; D is ambiguous. This CDR3 region has 15 residues. V was pared by 6 bases and J by 0 bases, with 12 bases between. CDR1 is SGHTA and CDR2 is FQGTGA in the germline V gene. This chain's CDR3 is CASRRDSSSYNEQFF. CDR3 in DNA: TGTGCCAGCAGAAGAGACTCGAGCTCCTACAATGAGCAGTTCTTC.

The V call is TRBV5-4, the J call TRBJ1-2; no firm D call. CDR1 and CDR2 (germline): SGHNT, YYREEE (reference sequence). The V gene lost 2 bases and the J gene lost 6 bases, with 11 bases spanning the gap. The CDR3 sequence is 13 residues long. The DNA for the CDR3 is TGTGCCAGCAGCTTCACCGGGGTACATGGCTACACCTTC. Translating it yields CASSFTGVHGYTF.

The V call is TRBV5-4, the J call TRBJ1-3; possibly TRBD1 for D (5 bases). Trimming left V 0 bases short and J 3 bases short, with 7 bases between. The CDR3 extends over 14 amino acids. The germline V gene has CDR1 SGHNT and CDR2 YYREEE (reference sequence). CDR3 region: CASSLAGGGNTIYF. CDR3 nucleotides: TGTGCCAGCAGCTTGGCCGGGGGTGGAAACACCATATATTTT.

The J gene is TRBJ1-5, the V gene TRBV30, with TRBD1 matching 10 bases. V was clipped by 1 base and J by 4 bases; unmatched bases: 10. CDR3 length equals 17 residues. Germline V gene data show CDR1 as GTSNPN and CDR2 as SVGIG (reference sequence). DNA of the CDR3: TGTGCCTGGAGTGGCACCGGGACAGGGGACTGGAATCAGCCCCAGCATTTT. Protein product: CAWSGTGTGDWNQPQHF.

The chain links TRBV14 to TRBJ1-3; D remains unclear. Germline V gene data show CDR1 as SGHDN and CDR2 as FVKESK. With 6 bases removed from V and 2 bases from J, the gap between germline ends came to 8 bases. The CDR3 spans 13 residues. The CDR3 nucleotides read TGTGCCAGCAGACGGGAGACTGGAAACACCATATATTTT. Translated, it gives CASRRETGNTIYF.

This chain connects TRBV5-4 to TRBJ2-3; perhaps TRBD2 as D (6 bases). In germline, CDR1 is SGHNT, CDR2 YYREEE (reference sequence). The CDR3 loop spans 15 amino acids. V was cut by 4 bases and J by 2 bases, with 14 bases left in between. For the CDR3, the DNA is TGTGCCAGCAGCCCCGCGACTAGTCCCACAGATACGCAGTATTTT. Amino acids: CASSPATSPTDTQYF.

This clone came up once. This rearrangement joins TRBV5-1 to TRBJ1-2, with 10 bases fitting TRBD1. Losses at the gene ends were 0 bases for V and 2 bases for J; bases not matched to a gene: 10. This CDR3 spans 18 amino acids. Germline-derived CDR1 and CDR2 are SGHRS and YFSETQ. The CDR3 sequence is CASSLGGNTGQGNYGYTF. The CDR3 nucleotides are TGCGCCAGCAGCTTGGGGGGCAACACGGGACAGGGGAACTATGGCTACACCTTC. Full variable domain (outside the CDR3, taken from reference TRBV5-1 and TRBJ1-2): KAGVTQTPRYLIKTRGQQVTLSCSPISGHRSVSWYQQTPGQGLQFLFEYFSETQRNKGNFPGRFSGRQFSNSRSEMNVSTLELGDSALYLCASSLGGNTGQGNYGYTFGSGTRLTVV.

This chain joins TRBV15 and TRBJ2-5, with 8 bases aligning to TRBD1. Germline-derived CDR1 and CDR2 are LNHNV and YYDKDF (reference sequence). Unmatched junction bases numbered 15, after V lost 5 bases and J lost 1 base. The CDR3 sequence is 18 residues long. CDR3 protein: CATSLTWAGGSPQETQYF. The CDR3 DNA follows: TGTGCCACCAGCCTCACCTGGGCAGGGGGCTCCCCCCAAGAGACCCAGTACTTC.